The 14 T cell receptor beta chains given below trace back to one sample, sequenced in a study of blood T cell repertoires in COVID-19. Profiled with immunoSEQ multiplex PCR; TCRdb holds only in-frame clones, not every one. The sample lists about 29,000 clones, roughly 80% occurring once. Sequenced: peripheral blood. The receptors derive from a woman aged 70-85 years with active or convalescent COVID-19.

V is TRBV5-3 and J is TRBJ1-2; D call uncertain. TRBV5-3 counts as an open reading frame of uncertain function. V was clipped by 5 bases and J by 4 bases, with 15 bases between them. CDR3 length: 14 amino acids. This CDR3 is CARSSGQSSYGYTF. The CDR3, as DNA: TGTGCCAGAAGTTCTGGGCAGTCCTCCTATGGCTACACCTTC.

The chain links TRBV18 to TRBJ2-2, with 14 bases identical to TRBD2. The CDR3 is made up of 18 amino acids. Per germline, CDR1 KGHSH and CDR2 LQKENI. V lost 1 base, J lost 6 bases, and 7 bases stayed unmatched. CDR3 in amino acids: CASSPRRLAGGRAGELFF. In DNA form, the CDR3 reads TGTGCCAGCTCACCACGAAGACTAGCGGGGGGGCGAGCCGGGGAGCTGTTTTTT.

The CDR3 region is CASSVATGDWNTEAFF. CDR3 nucleotides: TGTGCCAGCAGCGTAGCAACAGGCGATTGGAACACTGAAGCTTTCTTT. The chain joins TRBV9 to TRBJ1-1; D is possibly TRBD1 (5 bases). Trimming shortened V by 0 bases and J by 1 base, and 13 bases separated the two germline ends. CDR3 length: 16 amino acids. Germline loops: CDR1 SGDLS, CDR2 YYNGEE.

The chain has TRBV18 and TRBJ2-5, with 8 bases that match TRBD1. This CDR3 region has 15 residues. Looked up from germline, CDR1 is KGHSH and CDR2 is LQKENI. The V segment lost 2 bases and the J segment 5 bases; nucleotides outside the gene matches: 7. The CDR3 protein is CASSPSDRDGETQYF. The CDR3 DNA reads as TGTGCCAGCTCACCATCGGACAGGGACGGTGAGACCCAGTACTTC.

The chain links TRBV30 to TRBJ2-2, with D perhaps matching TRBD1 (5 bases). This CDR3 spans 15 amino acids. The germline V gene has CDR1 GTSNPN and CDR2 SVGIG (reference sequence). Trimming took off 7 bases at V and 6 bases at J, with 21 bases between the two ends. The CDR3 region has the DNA TGTGCCTTTCGCCAGGGTGGGGTTCAGTCCGGGGAGCTGTTTTTT. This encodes CAFRQGGVQSGELFF.

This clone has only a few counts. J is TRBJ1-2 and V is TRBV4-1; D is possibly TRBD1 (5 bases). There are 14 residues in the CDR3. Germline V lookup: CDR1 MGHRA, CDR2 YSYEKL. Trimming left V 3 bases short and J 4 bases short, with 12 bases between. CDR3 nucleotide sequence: TGCGCCAGCAGCCATCAACAGGCTCTCTATGGCTACACCTTC. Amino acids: CASSHQQALYGYTF.

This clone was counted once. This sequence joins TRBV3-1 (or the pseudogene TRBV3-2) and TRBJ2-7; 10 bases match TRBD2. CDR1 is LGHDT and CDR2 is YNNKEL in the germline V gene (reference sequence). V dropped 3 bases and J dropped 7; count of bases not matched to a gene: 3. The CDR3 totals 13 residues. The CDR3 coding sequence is TGTGCCAGCAGCCAGCTAGCGGGAGTTGAGCAGTACTTC. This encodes CASSQLAGVEQYF.

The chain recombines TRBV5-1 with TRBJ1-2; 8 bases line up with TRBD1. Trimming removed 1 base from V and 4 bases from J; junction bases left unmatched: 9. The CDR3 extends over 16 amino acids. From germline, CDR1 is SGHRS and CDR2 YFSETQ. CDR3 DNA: TGCGCCAGCAGCTTGTACGACAGGGGAATACCCTATGGCTACACCTTC. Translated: CASSLYDRGIPYGYTF.

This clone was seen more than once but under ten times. The CDR3 loop is CASSQDRPTGGFTDTQYF. The CDR3 nucleotides read TGCGCCAGCAGCCAAGATCGACCTACAGGGGGGTTCACAGATACGCAGTATTTT. This chain links TRBV4-3 with TRBJ2-3; 8 bases are a match to TRBD1. The junction had 10 bases not matched to a gene; V was cut back by 0 bases and J by 2 bases. The CDR3 spans 18 residues. Germline V gene data show CDR1 as LGHNA and CDR2 as YSLEER.

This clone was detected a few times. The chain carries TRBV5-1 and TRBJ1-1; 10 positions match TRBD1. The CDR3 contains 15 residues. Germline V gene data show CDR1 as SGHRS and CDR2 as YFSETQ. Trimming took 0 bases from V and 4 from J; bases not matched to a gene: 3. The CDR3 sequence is CASSLAGQGPTEAFF. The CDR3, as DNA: TGCGCCAGCAGCTTGGCGGGACAGGGGCCCACTGAAGCTTTCTTT.

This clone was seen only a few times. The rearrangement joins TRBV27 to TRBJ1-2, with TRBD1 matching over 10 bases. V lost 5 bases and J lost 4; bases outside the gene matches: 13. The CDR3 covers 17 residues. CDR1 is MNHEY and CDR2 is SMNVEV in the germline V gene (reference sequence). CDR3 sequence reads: CASSPLPPGQGIYGYTF. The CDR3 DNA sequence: TGTGCCAGCAGTCCGCTGCCTCCGGGACAGGGGATCTATGGCTACACCTTC.

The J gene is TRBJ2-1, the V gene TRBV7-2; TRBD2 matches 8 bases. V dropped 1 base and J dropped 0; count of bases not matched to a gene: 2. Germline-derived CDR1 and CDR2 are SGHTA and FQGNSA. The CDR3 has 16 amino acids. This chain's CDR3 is CASSLVSGGSYNEQFF. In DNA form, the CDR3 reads TGTGCCAGCAGCTTAGTCAGCGGGGGCTCCTACAATGAGCAGTTCTTC.

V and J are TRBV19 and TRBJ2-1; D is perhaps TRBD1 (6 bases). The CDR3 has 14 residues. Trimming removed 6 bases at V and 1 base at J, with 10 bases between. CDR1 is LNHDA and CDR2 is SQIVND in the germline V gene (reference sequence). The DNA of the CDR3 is TGTGCCAGTAGAACAGGGAGTTCCTACAATGAGCAGTTCTTC. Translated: CASRTGSSYNEQFF.

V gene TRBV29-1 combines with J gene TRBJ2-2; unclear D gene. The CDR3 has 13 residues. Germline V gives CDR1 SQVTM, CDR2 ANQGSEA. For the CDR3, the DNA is TGCACCACCCAGTCCACGAACACCGGGGAGCTGTTTTTT. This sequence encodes CTTQSTNTGELFF.